The source of this T cell receptor beta chain is a study of OX40 agonist ivuxolimab in advanced cancers. Study-wide context: An agonistic anti-OX40 (CD134) antibody, ivuxolimab, was used to treat the patients. Patients got intravenous ivuxolimab at 0.01 to 10 mg/kg every 2 weeks. Each dose-escalation patient presented with hepatocellular carcinoma, melanoma, renal cell or head and neck cancer. Findings of the study overall: Averaged across samples, CD8+ T cells carried more expanded clones than CD4+ did.

In the case of this clone: Its antigen is as yet unknown.

The CDR3 sequence is 14 residues long. Deletions cut 3 bases from V and 4 bases from J, with 11 bases between. Germline values: CDR1 SEHNR, CDR2 FQNEAQ (reference sequence). The protocol was immunoSEQ multiplex PCR, while the TCRdb copy is restricted to in-frame clones and leaves out a portion. The data contain 100,000 or so clones, around 86% of them singletons. The rearrangement uses TRBV7-9 and TRBJ2-3, with D perhaps matching TRBD1 or TRBD2 (5 bases each). Here the sequenced sample was CD4+ or CD8+ T cells sorted from blood, taken in a trial of the OX40 agonist ivuxolimab. This sequence originates from an adult with an advanced solid tumor such as melanoma, head and neck, liver or kidney cancer. The CDR3 nucleotides read TGTGCCAGCAGCTTCGAGGGGAAAGCAGATACGCAGTATTTT. Its protein is CASSFEGKADTQYF.